The 14 T cell receptor beta chains below all came from one sample that was sequenced in a study of blood T cell repertoires in COVID-19. Libraries were prepared by immunoSEQ multiplex PCR; TCRdb keeps only in-frame clonotypes and omits some of them. This sample has about 130,000 clones, with about 70% found just once. The specimen sequenced was peripheral blood. All receptors derive from a woman between 65 and 79 years old with acute or convalescent COVID-19.

This clone appeared once. The chain recombines TRBV2 with TRBJ2-1; 11 bases match TRBD2. The germline V gene has CDR1 SNHLY and CDR2 FYNNEI. The J segment lost 3 bases and the V segment lost 3 bases, leaving 7 bases of the junction unmatched. The CDR3 consists of 17 residues. This chain's CDR3 is CASSDPGLAGVYNEQFF. The CDR3 DNA reads as TGTGCCAGCAGTGACCCCGGACTAGCGGGTGTCTACAATGAGCAGTTCTTC.

The V and J genes are TRBV30 and TRBJ1-1; a weak D match, TRBD1 (5 bases). There are 12 residues in the CDR3. Germline-derived CDR1 and CDR2 are GTSNPN and SVGIG (reference sequence). Trimming left V 7 bases short and J 4 bases short, with 13 bases between. The CDR3 loop reads CASKGLGTEAFF. The CDR3 DNA reads TGTGCCTCAAAGGGGTTGGGCACTGAAGCTTTCTTT.

This rearrangement joins TRBV5-1 to TRBJ2-7; TRBD2 is a possible D gene (7 bases). The CDR3 runs 15 residues. V was clipped by 0 bases and J by 6 bases, with 16 bases between them. Germline V lookup: CDR1 SGHRS, CDR2 YFSETQ. The CDR3 protein is CASSLVEGGGREQYF. CDR3 coding DNA: TGCGCCAGCAGCTTGGTCGAGGGAGGGGGACGCGAGCAGTACTTC.

The CDR3 protein is CASSKGNRDPQPQHF. DNA of the CDR3: TGTGCCAGCAGCAAGGGAAACAGGGACCCTCAGCCCCAGCATTTT. The chain employs TRBV21-1 and TRBJ1-5; TRBD1 is the table's D call, not checked against the DNA. TRBV21-1 represents a pseudogene. This CDR3 comprises 15 residues.

The chain carries TRBV6-2 or TRBV6-3 and TRBJ2-3, with 14 bases matching TRBD2. This CDR3 region has 15 residues. The V segment lost 5 bases and the J segment 6 bases; nucleotides outside the gene matches: 4. CDR1 and CDR2 (germline): MNHEY, SVGEGT. DNA of the CDR3: TGTGCCAGCAGTACCGGGACTAGCGGGAGCGATACGCAGTATTTT. Amino acid sequence: CASSTGTSGSDTQYF.

The chain carries TRBV6-5 and TRBJ2-3; the match to TRBD2 covers 7 bases. V shed 8 bases and J 2 bases; nucleotides not matched to a gene: 10. The CDR3 contains 15 residues. Germline loops: CDR1 MNHEY, CDR2 SVGAGI. The CDR3 DNA reads TGTGCCAGCCGCCGGGGGGAGGGGCACACAGATACGCAGTATTTT. Amino acids: CASRRGEGHTDTQYF.

The chain combines TRBV3-1 (or the pseudogene TRBV3-2) with TRBJ2-1; 8 bases align to TRBD2. Germline V lookup: CDR1 LGHDT, CDR2 YNNKEL (reference sequence). CDR3 length: 15 residues. V lost 2 bases and J lost 0; bases outside the gene matches: 0. CDR3 loop: CASSQTSGSYNEQFF. The CDR3 DNA is TGTGCCAGCAGCCAAACTAGCGGCTCCTACAATGAGCAGTTCTTC.

This clone was seen a single time. J is TRBJ2-5 and V is TRBV7-2, with 7 bases fitting TRBD1. CDR1 and CDR2 from the germline V gene are SGHTA and FQGNSA. There are 13 residues in the CDR3. Germline trimming cut 7 bases from V and 4 bases from J; bases unmatched to any gene: 6. The CDR3 DNA sequence: TGTGCCAGCAACATAAACAGGGGAGAGACCCAGTACTTC. Its protein product is CASNINRGETQYF. The whole variable domain, remainder taken from reference TRBV7-2 and TRBJ2-5, is GAGVSQSPSNKVTEKGKDVELRCDPISGHTALYWYRQSLGQGLEFLIYFQGNSAPDKSGLPSDRFSAERTGGSVSTLTIQRTQQEDSAVYLCASNINRGETQYFGPGTRLLVL.

The chain links TRBV2 to TRBJ1-5, with D unresolved. This CDR3 spans 14 amino acids. The V gene's germline CDR1 is SNHLY and CDR2 FYNNEI. Trimming removed 0 bases at V and 4 bases at J, with 7 bases between. In nucleotides, the CDR3 is TGTGCCAGCAGTGAAGCTAAATTTAATCAGCCCCAGCATTTT. Translation gives CASSEAKFNQPQHF.

J is TRBJ2-1 and V is TRBV3-1 (or the pseudogene TRBV3-2), with 11 bases that match TRBD2. J gave up 9 bases and V 1 base, and 8 bases lay outside the gene matches. Germline CDR1 and CDR2: LGHDT and YNNKEL (reference sequence). This CDR3 is 16 amino acids long. CDR3 protein: CASSQGLAGGMGEQFF. The CDR3 bases are TGTGCCAGCAGCCAAGGGCTAGCGGGGGGTATGGGTGAGCAGTTCTTC.

This clone was counted once. The chain joins TRBV6-5 to TRBJ2-7; maybe TRBD1 (6 bases). Germline V gives CDR1 MNHEY, CDR2 SVGAGI. The CDR3 is 15 amino acids. V lost 1 base and J lost 6, with 16 bases in between. The CDR3 here is CASSYFAGDRSEQYF. CDR3 nucleotide sequence: TGTGCCAGCAGTTACTTCGCAGGGGATCGTAGCGAGCAGTACTTC.

This CDR3 is CASSSTGYEQYF. CDR3 nucleotides: TGTGCCAGCAGCTCGACGGGATACGAGCAGTACTTC. The rearrangement uses TRBV11-2 and TRBJ2-7; D is perhaps TRBD2 (5 bases). The germline gives CDR1 SGHAT, CDR2 FQNNGV. Trimming took off 4 bases at V and 4 bases at J, with 8 bases between the two ends. The CDR3 extends over 12 amino acids.

This clone was recorded at least ten times. V usage is TRBV5-4 and J usage is TRBJ2-6; 11 bases match TRBD1. V was clipped by 4 bases and J by 4 bases; unmatched bases: 7. The CDR3 is 17 amino acids. The germline CDR1 and CDR2 sequences are SGHNT and YYREEE (reference sequence). Here the CDR3 DNA reads TGTGCCAGCAGCGCCGGACAGGGGGCGAACGGGGCCAACGTCCTGACTTTC. It codes for CASSAGQGANGANVLTF.

This sequence joins TRBV11-2 and TRBJ2-7; TRBD1 might be the D (6 bases). V was shortened by 1 base and J by 3 bases, with 13 bases between the two germline ends. The CDR3 contains 15 residues. Looked up from germline, CDR1 is SGHAT and CDR2 is FQNNGV. CDR3 DNA: TGTGCCAGCAGCTTAGGCAGGGGCCCCTTCTACGAGCAGTACTTC. Protein: CASSLGRGPFYEQYF.